A selection of T cell receptor beta chains follows, all from one sample in a study of CD8+ T cells in alopecia areata. Only in-frame clones appear in the TCRdb table, and some are missing; sequencing was by immunoSEQ multiplex PCR. Of roughly 40,000 clones listed, approximately 54% were seen once; the top ten hold 1.8%. The sequencing input was CD4+ Tregs sorted from blood. The receptors here all came from a human donor with alopecia areata. Both conserved end residues are part of each CDR3. D genes are given only for firm matches. Some rows mark clone size as missing; the rest say once, few, many or name a class of expanded clone.

DNA: TGTGCCAGCAGCACCGCCGGATATGGCTACAATGAGCAGTTCTTC
CDR3: CASSTAGYGYNEQFF
size: .
D: .
J: TRBJ2-1
V: TRBV9

DNA: TGTGCCAGCTCACCAGGACAGGCCGGAGCTTTCTTT
CDR3: CASSPGQAGAFF
size: .
D: TRBD1
J: TRBJ1-1
V: TRBV18

DNA: TGCAGCTTCTCGACCGTGAACTATGGCTACACCTTC
CDR3: CSFSTVNYGYTF
size: .
D: .
J: TRBJ1-2
V: TRBV29-1

DNA: TGTGCCAGCCGTGGGGGTGGGGAGACCCAGTACTTC
CDR3: CASRGGGETQYF
size: .
D: .
J: TRBJ2-5
V: TRBV25-1

DNA: TGCGCCAGCAGCTTGGGGGGACTAGGCACTGGAAACACCATATATTTT
CDR3: CASSLGGLGTGNTIYF
size: .
D: .
J: TRBJ1-3
V: TRBV5-1

DNA: TGTGCCAGCAGTCCCCGGGGCGGGTCCTACAATGAGCAGTTCTTC
CDR3: CASSPRGGSYNEQFF
size: once
D: .
J: TRBJ2-1
V: TRBV5-4

DNA: TGTGCCAGCAGCCAAGGTCGTTATCAGCCCCAGCATTTT
CDR3: CASSQGRYQPQHF
size: .
D: .
J: TRBJ1-5
V: TRBV14

DNA: TGTGCCAGCAGCTTGGACGGGAGTGGCTCCTACGAGCAGTACTTC
CDR3: CASSLDGSGSYEQYF
size: .
D: .
J: TRBJ2-7
V: TRBV5-4

DNA: TGTGCCAGCAGCTTAGTTGGAGCGTTAGAGACTGAAGCTTTCTTT
CDR3: CASSLVGALETEAFF
size: .
D: .
J: TRBJ1-1
V: TRBV11-1

DNA: TGTGCCAGCGGGGGGACCGGGGAGCTGTTTTTT
CDR3: CASGGTGELFF
size: .
D: .
J: TRBJ2-2
V: TRBV7-7

DNA: TGTGCCAGAGGGACTAGCGGGAGAGATACCGGGGAGCTGTTTTTT
CDR3: CARGTSGRDTGELFF
size: .
D: TRBD2
J: TRBJ2-2
V: TRBV2

DNA: TGTGCCAGCACTTCCCATTGGTATAATTCACCCCTCCACTTT
CDR3: CASTSHWYNSPLHF
size: .
D: .
J: TRBJ1-6
V: TRBV2

DNA: TGTGCCAGCAGCGTACCAGGTTCGGGACAGGACACTGAAGCTTTCTTT
CDR3: CASSVPGSGQDTEAFF
size: .
D: TRBD1
J: TRBJ1-1
V: TRBV9

DNA: TGTGCCAGCAGCTTAGGACCCGGACTAGCGGCCTACGAGCAGTACTTC
CDR3: CASSLGPGLAAYEQYF
size: .
D: TRBD2
J: TRBJ2-7
V: TRBV7-2

DNA: TGCGCCACAGGACTAGCGGGAGATACGCAGTATTTT
CDR3: CATGLAGDTQYF
size: .
D: TRBD2
J: TRBJ2-3
V: TRBV5-1

DNA: TGCGCCAGCAGCTTACTAGCGGGAGGCCGCGAGCAGTACTTC
CDR3: CASSLLAGGREQYF
size: few
D: TRBD2
J: TRBJ2-7
V: TRBV5-1

DNA: TGTGCCAGCAGCGGGGGAATAGCGCGGACAGATACGCAGTATTTT
CDR3: CASSGGIARTDTQYF
size: few
D: .
J: TRBJ2-3
V: TRBV7-2

DNA: TGCGCCAGCAGCTACGGACTAGCGGGAGGGCCCTCCTACGAGCAGTACTTC
CDR3: CASSYGLAGGPSYEQYF
size: .
D: TRBD2
J: TRBJ2-7
V: TRBV5-1

DNA: TGTGCCAGCAGTATCGGACAAAGGGCCTCCTACAATGAGCAGTTCTTC
CDR3: CASSIGQRASYNEQFF
size: .
D: .
J: TRBJ2-1
V: TRBV5-6

DNA: TGTGCCACCAGCAGAGACCGGACTAGCGGGAGGACGGGGACCAAAAACATTCAGTACTTC
CDR3: CATSRDRTSGRTGTKNIQYF
size: .
D: TRBD2
J: TRBJ2-4
V: TRBV15

DNA: TGCGCCAGCAGCCAAGGGGGGGGAAGACTCTCTGGAAACACCATATATTTT
CDR3: CASSQGGGRLSGNTIYF
size: .
D: .
J: TRBJ1-3
V: TRBV4-1

DNA: TGTGCCACCACCCCCGGGACAAGCAGTCGCGGCTACACCTTC
CDR3: CATTPGTSSRGYTF
size: .
D: .
J: TRBJ1-2
V: TRBV10-3